Presented here are 12 T cell receptor beta chains from one specimen sequenced in a study of blood T cell repertoires in COVID-19. Produced via immunoSEQ multiplex PCR; TCRdb's table is partial and in-frame only. The table shows about 170,000 clones, with 84% occurring only once. Sequencing was performed on peripheral blood. These receptor sequences come from a woman in her 70s with COVID-19, enrolled during active disease.

The chain is built from TRBV21-1 and TRBJ2-3; the D call of TRBD1 is as the table states it, not checked on the DNA. TRBV21-1 is reported as a pseudogene. The CDR3 is made up of 13 amino acids. The CDR3 nucleotides are TGTGCCAGCAGCAAAACCAGATCAGATACGCAGTATTTT. This encodes CASSKTRSDTQYF.

The V gene is TRBV7-9, the J gene TRBJ2-3; unclear D gene. Trimming took 0 bases from V and 2 from J, leaving 6 bases between them. This CDR3 spans 14 amino acids. Germline assignment: CDR1 SEHNR and CDR2 FQNEAQ (reference sequence). Written as DNA, the CDR3 is TGTGCCAGCAGCTTAGCTAGTTACACAGATACGCAGTATTTT. Protein sequence: CASSLASYTDTQYF.

V usage is TRBV5-1 and J usage is TRBJ1-2, with TRBD1 identical over 8 bases. J lost 8 bases, V lost 0 bases, and 12 bases had no gene match. The CDR3 is 16 amino acids. Germline V gene data show CDR1 as SGHRS and CDR2 as YFSETQ. CDR3 residues: CASSLGDGDRPRGYTF. The CDR3 DNA is TGCGCCAGCAGCTTGGGCGACGGGGACAGGCCCCGGGGCTACACCTTC.

The chain couples TRBV20-1 to TRBJ2-5; D possibly corresponds to TRBD2 (6 bases). The CDR3 runs to 11 residues. The V gene's germline CDR1 is DFQATT and CDR2 SNEGSKA (reference sequence). V lost 3 bases to trimming and J lost 9 bases, with 11 bases between them. Here the CDR3 reads CSASTEGAQYF. The DNA for the CDR3 is TGCAGTGCTAGTACGGAGGGAGCCCAGTACTTC.

The rearrangement uses TRBV19 and TRBJ1-4, with TRBD1 identical over 9 bases. V shed 3 bases and J 7 bases; nucleotides not matched to a gene: 3. This CDR3 contains 14 residues. Germline CDR1 is LNHDA and CDR2 is SQIVND (reference sequence). The CDR3 is CASSIRDRVEKLFF. CDR3 in DNA: TGTGCCAGTAGTATCCGGGACAGGGTTGAAAAACTGTTTTTT.

This clone has just one count. The V gene is TRBV18, the J gene TRBJ1-5; D is undetermined. This CDR3 has 15 residues. The V gene's germline CDR1 is KGHSH and CDR2 LQKENI. Trimming cost V 3 bases and J 3 bases, with 12 bases left between them. CDR3 sequence (DNA): TGTGCCAGCTCACCTCTCGAGGGTCCCAATCAGCCCCAGCATTTT. Translating it yields CASSPLEGPNQPQHF.

This clone has only one observation. The V and J genes are TRBV19 and TRBJ2-7; 9 bases map to TRBD2. Germline assignment: CDR1 LNHDA and CDR2 SQIVND (reference sequence). The length of the CDR3 is 14 residues. V dropped 4 bases and J dropped 6; count of bases not matched to a gene: 7. The CDR3 region has the DNA TGTGCCAGTAGTACGGCGGGAGGGCCATCCGAGCAGTACTTC. Its translation: CASSTAGGPSEQYF. The variable domain in full, with the rest retrieved from reference TRBV19 and TRBJ2-7, is DGGITQSPKYLFRKEGQNVTLSCEQNLNHDAMYWYRQDPGQGLRLIYYSQIVNDFQKGDIAEGYSVSREKKESFPLTVTSAQKNPTAFYLCASSTAGGPSEQYFGPGTRLTVT.

The chain joins TRBV30 to TRBJ1-5, with a possible D match to TRBD1 (5 bases). CDR1 and CDR2 from the germline V gene are GTSNPN and SVGIG (reference sequence). The CDR3 length is 14 residues. Trimming shortened V by 4 bases and J by 3 bases, and 13 bases separated the two germline ends. In DNA form, the CDR3 reads TGTGCCTGGAAGGACGGGGGAAACAATCAGCCCCAGCATTTT. It translates to CAWKDGGNNQPQHF.

V is TRBV11-3 and J is TRBJ2-1; D might be TRBD1 (7 bases). This CDR3 is 14 amino acids long. CDR1 SGHNT and CDR2 YENEEA come from the germline V gene. V was cut by 4 bases and J by 6 bases, with 13 bases left in between. The CDR3 is CASSSYRGGNEQFF. Written as DNA, the CDR3 is TGTGCCAGCAGCTCCTACAGGGGAGGCAATGAGCAGTTCTTC.

The chain employs TRBV29-1 and TRBJ1-2; TRBD1 matches 9 bases. This CDR3 spans 14 amino acids. Germline V CDR1 and CDR2: SQVTM, ANQGSEA. After removal of 0 bases from V and 8 bases from J, the junction contained 7 bases not matched to a gene. The CDR3 DNA reads as TGCAGCGTTGAAGAGAGCAGGACAGGGGACGGCTACACCTTC. This gives the protein CSVEESRTGDGYTF.

The chain employs TRBV9 and TRBJ2-5; a weak D match, TRBD2 (7 bases). The CDR3 consists of 16 residues. Germline-derived CDR1 and CDR2 are SGDLS and YYNGEE. V was cut by 0 bases and J by 5 bases, with 17 bases left in between. DNA of the CDR3: TGTGCCAGCAGCGTAGGTGTGGGGGGGCCGAGGGAGACCCAGTACTTC. Translating it yields CASSVGVGGPRETQYF.

The chain couples TRBV18 to TRBJ1-1; D remains unclear. The CDR3 is 14 residues long. With 6 bases removed from V and 4 bases from J, the gap between germline ends came to 15 bases. Germline lookup yields CDR1 KGHSH and CDR2 LQKENI. CDR3 coding DNA: TGTGCCAGCTCTAATACAGTTTTCGCCACTGAAGCTTTCTTT. Translating gives CASSNTVFATEAFF.